This T cell receptor (beta chain) is drawn from a study of regulatory T cells in long-lasting Graves disease. Whole-study context: New Graves' disease cases had less than 3 months of antithyroid drugs.

The sample holds many counts of this clonotype. This CDR3 comprises 15 residues. The V gene end was trimmed by 4 bases and the J gene end by 1 base; junction bases not matched to a gene: 4. Germline assignment: CDR1 SGHDT and CDR2 YYEEEE. The sample's time point: newly diagnosed GD, antithyroid drugs for less than 3 months. Following extraction of RNA from PBMCs, that RNA was used to make the TCR library. Clinicians diagnosed Graves' disease using American Thyroid Association guidelines. According to the study, TCR beta libraries were built with iRepertoire HTBI primers and CDR3-region Arm-PCR. Using its own MiXCR run on the multiplex PCR reads, TCRdb lists one record per CDR3 protein. Of around 250,000 distinct CDR3 sequences in the sample, around 20% are singletons; the top ten hold roughly 14%.

This chain connects TRBV5-6 to TRBJ2-2; TRBD1 aligns across 7 bases. This specimen consisted of peripheral blood mononuclear cells (PBMCs), obtained at new diagnosis, from a patient treated with antithyroid drugs. The sequence was collected from a female donor with Graves disease. CDR3 nucleotide sequence: TGTGCCAGCAGCCTCGGGACAGTGAACACCGGGGAGCTGTTTTTT. Its protein is CASSLGTVNTGELFF.